This T cell receptor (beta chain) emerged from a study of monozygotic twins with inflammatory bowel disease. About this clonotype itself: Its antigen is currently unknown.

The V gene's germline CDR1 is SGHNT and CDR2 YENEEA. The CDR3 consists of 15 residues. General study points: Varied immunosuppressive treatments among patients may have increased repertoire variability. Patients with IBD had less TCRbeta diversity (inverse Simpson) than their healthy co-twins.

Per-sample cDNA came from eight separate reactions. No DNA is given; TCRdb re-called the 5' RACE reads and lists each CDR3 protein once. Here the sample table reports 300,000 to 350,000 distinct CDR3 sequences. The chain carries TRBV11-3 and TRBJ2-5; absent DNA, TCRdb's TRBD1 call cannot be checked. The receptor comes from a human donor with ulcerative colitis or Crohn's disease, or a healthy co-twin of an affected twin (not recorded which). The sequenced sample was blood. CDR3 protein: CASSLRQGGGETQYF.